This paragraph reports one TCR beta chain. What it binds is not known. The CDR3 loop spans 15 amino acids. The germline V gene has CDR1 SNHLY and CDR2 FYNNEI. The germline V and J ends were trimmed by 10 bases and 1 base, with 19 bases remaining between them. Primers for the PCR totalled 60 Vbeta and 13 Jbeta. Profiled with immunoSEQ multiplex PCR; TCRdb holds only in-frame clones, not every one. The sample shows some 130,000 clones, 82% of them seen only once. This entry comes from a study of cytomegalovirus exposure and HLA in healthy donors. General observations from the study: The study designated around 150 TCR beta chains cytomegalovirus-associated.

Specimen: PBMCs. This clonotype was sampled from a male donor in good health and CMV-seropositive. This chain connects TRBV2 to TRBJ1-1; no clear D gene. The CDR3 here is CATQKYDSTNTEAFF. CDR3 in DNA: TGTGCCACACAAAAATATGACTCTACGAACACTGAAGCTTTCTTT. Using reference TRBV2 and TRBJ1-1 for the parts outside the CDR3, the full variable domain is EPEVTQTPSHQVTQMGQEVILRCVPISNHLYFYWYRQILGQKVEFLVSFYNNEISEKSEIFDDQFSVERPDGSNFTLKIRSTKLEDSAMYFCATQKYDSTNTEAFFGQGTRLTVV.